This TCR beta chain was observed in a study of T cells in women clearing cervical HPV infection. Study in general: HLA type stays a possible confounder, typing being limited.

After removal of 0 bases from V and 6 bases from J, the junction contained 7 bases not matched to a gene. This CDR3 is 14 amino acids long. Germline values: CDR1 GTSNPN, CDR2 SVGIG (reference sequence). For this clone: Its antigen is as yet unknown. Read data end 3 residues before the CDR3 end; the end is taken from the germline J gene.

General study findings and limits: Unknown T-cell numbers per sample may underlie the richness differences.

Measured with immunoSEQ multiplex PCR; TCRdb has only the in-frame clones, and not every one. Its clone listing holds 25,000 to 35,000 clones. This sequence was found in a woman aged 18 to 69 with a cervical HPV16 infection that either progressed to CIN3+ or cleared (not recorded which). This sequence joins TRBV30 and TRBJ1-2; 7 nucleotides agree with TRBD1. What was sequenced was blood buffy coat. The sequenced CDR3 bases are TGTGCCTGGAGTGTGCAGGGGGGCGAAGATGGC. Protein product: CAWSVQGGEDG. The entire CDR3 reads CAWSVQGGEDGYTF. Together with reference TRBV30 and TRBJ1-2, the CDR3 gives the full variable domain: SQTIHQWPATLVQPVGSPLSLECTVEGTSNPNLYWYRQAAGRGLQLLFYSVGIGQISSEVPQNLSASRPQDRQFILSSKKLLLSDSGFYLCAWSVQGGEDGYTFGSGTRLTVV.